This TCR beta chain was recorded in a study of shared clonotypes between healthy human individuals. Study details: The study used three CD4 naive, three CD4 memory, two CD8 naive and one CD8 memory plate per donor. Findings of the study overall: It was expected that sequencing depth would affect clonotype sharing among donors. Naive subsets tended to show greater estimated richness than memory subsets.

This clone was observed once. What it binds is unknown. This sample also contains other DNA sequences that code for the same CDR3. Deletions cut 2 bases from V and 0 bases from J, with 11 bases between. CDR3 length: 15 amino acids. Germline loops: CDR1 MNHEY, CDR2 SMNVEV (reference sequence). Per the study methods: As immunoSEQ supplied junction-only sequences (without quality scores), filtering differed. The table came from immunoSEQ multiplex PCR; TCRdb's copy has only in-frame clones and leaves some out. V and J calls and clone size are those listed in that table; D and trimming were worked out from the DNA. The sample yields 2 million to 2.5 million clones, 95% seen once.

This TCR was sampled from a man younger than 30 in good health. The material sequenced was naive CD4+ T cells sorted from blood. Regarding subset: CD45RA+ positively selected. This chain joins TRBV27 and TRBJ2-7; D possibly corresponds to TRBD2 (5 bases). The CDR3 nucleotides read TGTGCCAGCAGTTTACGGACGGGAAGCTCCTACGAGCAGTACTTC. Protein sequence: CASSLRTGSSYEQYF.